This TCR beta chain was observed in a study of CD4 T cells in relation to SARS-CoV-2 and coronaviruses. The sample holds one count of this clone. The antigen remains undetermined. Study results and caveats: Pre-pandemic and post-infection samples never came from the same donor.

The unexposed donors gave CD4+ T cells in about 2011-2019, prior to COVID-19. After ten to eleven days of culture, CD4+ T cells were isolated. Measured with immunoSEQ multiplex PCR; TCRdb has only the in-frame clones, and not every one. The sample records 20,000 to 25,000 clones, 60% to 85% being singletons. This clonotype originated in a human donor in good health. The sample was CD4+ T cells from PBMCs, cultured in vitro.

In DNA form, the CDR3 reads TGTGCCAGCAGTTTAGGAGACGATAGTGGTGAGCAGTTCTTC. Its translation is CASSLGDDSGEQFF. The gene calls are TRBV6-5 and TRBJ2-1; D unresolved. This CDR3 contains 14 residues. The germline V and J ends were trimmed by 4 bases and 9 bases, with 16 bases remaining between them. In germline, CDR1 is MNHEY, CDR2 SVGAGI.